One T cell receptor (beta chain) is described in this entry. Its antigen is unidentified. The record originates from a study of cytomegalovirus exposure and HLA in healthy donors. Whole-study context: Caucasian-associated ancestry cluster membership applied to about four fifths of 300 to 450 genotyped donors. General study findings and limits: Association with HLA alleles at 0.05 false discovery rate was found for about 17,000 TCR beta sequences in a later analysis. Most CMV-associated TCR beta chains appeared HLA-restricted in a later analysis. Many donors carried some public TCRs, although rarity characterized most TCR sequences.

Trimming removed 0 bases at V and 4 bases at J, with 9 bases between. Looked up from germline, CDR1 is MDHEN and CDR2 is SYDVKM. There are 14 residues in the CDR3. PCR was performed using 60 Vbeta and 13 Jbeta primers. The table came from immunoSEQ multiplex PCR; TCRdb's copy has only in-frame clones and leaves some out. The table has 95,000 to 100,000 clones, approximately 74% seen once. This clonotype was obtained from a woman in her thirties or forties in good health and CMV-seronegative. The chain is built from TRBV28 and TRBJ1-2; TRBD1 might be the D (5 bases). The sample comprised PBMCs. The CDR3 nucleotides read TGTGCCAGCAGTTTATGGACAGCTTCCTATGGCTACACCTTC. Protein: CASSLWTASYGYTF.